The entry below gives a single TCR beta chain sequence along with its context. This is likely a read error, given that the CDR3 carries no conserved phenylalanine or tryptophan at its end. Unique molecular identifiers were incorporated during preparation of the TCRbeta library. TCRdb recomputed calls from the PCR reads with MiXCR, one row per CDR3 protein. The table lists some 120,000 distinct CDR3 sequences, roughly 23% of them singletons. This sample stems from a study of T-cell reconstitution after alpha-beta-depleted transplantation in children. The V gene's germline CDR1 is SGDLS and CDR2 YYNGEE. The CDR3 totals 14 residues. Germline trimming cut 4 bases from V and 4 bases from J; bases unmatched to any gene: 8.

The chain has TRBV9 and TRBJ2-7; 7 nucleotides line up with TRBD2. This sample comprised PBMCs, mostly from graft donor cells, obtained 180 days after TCRalphabeta/CD19-depleted stem cell transplant. This clonotype was obtained from a male patient under 10 years old who had a stem cell transplant for chronic granulomatous disease, so the T cells may come from the graft donor. This CDR3 is CASSPYSGLYEQYL. CDR3 DNA: TGTGCCAGCAGCCCGTATAGCGGGCTTTACGAGCAGTACTTG.